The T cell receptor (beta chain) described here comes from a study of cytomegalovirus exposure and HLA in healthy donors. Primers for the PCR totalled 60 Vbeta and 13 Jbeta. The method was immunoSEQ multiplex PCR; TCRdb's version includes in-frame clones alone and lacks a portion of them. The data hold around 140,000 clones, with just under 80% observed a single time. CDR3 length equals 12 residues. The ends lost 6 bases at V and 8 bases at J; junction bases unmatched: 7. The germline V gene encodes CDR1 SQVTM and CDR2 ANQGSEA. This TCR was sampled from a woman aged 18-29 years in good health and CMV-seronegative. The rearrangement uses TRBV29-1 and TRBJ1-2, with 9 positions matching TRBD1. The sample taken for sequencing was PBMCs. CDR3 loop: CSVQQGAGGYTF. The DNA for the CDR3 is TGCAGCGTCCAACAGGGGGCCGGAGGCTACACCTTC.